Shown below are 13 T cell receptor beta chains from a single sample sequenced in a study of Graves' ophthalmopathy and Graves' hyperthyroidism. As the template, RNA transcripts were used to amplify TCR beta CDR3 regions. HTBI primers served in a first-round RT-PCR, which a second-round multiplex PCR followed. Each CDR3 protein is one row after TCRdb ran MiXCR on the multiplex PCR reads. The sample has 650,000 to 800,000 distinct CDR3 sequences; about 40% are singletons. Sequenced: peripheral blood. These receptors all stem from an adult man with Graves' ophthalmopathy.

This chain uses TRBV29-1 with TRBJ2-5, with 13 bases lining up with TRBD2. The CDR3 length is 14 residues. V lost 8 bases to trimming and J lost 5 bases; unmatched junction nucleotides: 8. The germline CDR1 and CDR2 sequences are SQVTM and ANQGSEA. The CDR3 region has the DNA TGCAGCTTGGGGACTAGCGGGGAATTTGAGACCCAGTACTTC. Translation: CSLGTSGEFETQYF.

This clonotype was detected many times. The genes are TRBV2 and TRBJ1-1; no clear D gene. CDR1 is SNHLY, CDR2 FYNNEI, per germline. The V gene lost 2 bases and the J gene lost 6 bases, with 10 bases spanning the gap. This CDR3 comprises 13 residues. CDR3: CASSENAVAEAFF. In nucleotides, the CDR3 is TGTGCCAGCAGTGAAAACGCTGTTGCTGAAGCTTTCTTT.

This clonotype was recorded many times. The genes are TRBV19 and TRBJ1-5; D gene unclear. V gave up 1 base and J gave up 7 bases, with 14 bases separating them. This CDR3 region has 15 residues. Germline V gene lookup returns CDR1 LNHDA and CDR2 SQIVND (reference sequence). CDR3 DNA sequence: TGTGCCAGTAGTATAGGGACGGCGTCGGGGCAGCCCCAGCATTTT. Its protein is CASSIGTASGQPQHF.

This clonotype was seen at least ten times. This chain joins TRBV19 and TRBJ1-6; 11 bases are shared with TRBD1. The CDR3 length is 15 residues. Germline-derived CDR1 and CDR2 are LNHDA and SQIVND (reference sequence). V gave up 5 bases and J gave up 10 bases; unmatched junction bases: 7. The DNA of the CDR3 is TGTGCCAGTAGTGGCGGGACAGGGGGTCGATCACCCCTCCACTTT. Protein sequence: CASSGGTGGRSPLHF.

The V and J genes are TRBV15 and TRBJ2-6; 7 nucleotides agree with TRBD1. In germline, CDR1 is LNHNV, CDR2 YYDKDF (reference sequence). Trimming at V came to 6 bases and at J to 1 base, leaving 6 bases not matched to a gene. The CDR3 is made up of 16 amino acids. This CDR3 is CATSSGTASGANVLTF. CDR3 bases: TGTGCCACCAGTAGTGGGACAGCTTCTGGGGCCAACGTCCTGACTTTC. The variable domain in full, completed from reference TRBV15 and TRBJ2-6, reads DAMVIQNPRYQVTQFGKPVTLSCSQTLNHNVMYWYQQKSSQAPKLLFHYYDKDFNNEADTPDNFQSRRPNTSFCFLDIRSPGLGDTAMYLCATSSGTASGANVLTFGAGSRLTVL.

In this sample, this clonotype turned up many times. V and J are TRBV5-4 and TRBJ2-7; D might be TRBD1 or TRBD2, each matching 5 bases. V lost 1 base, J lost 0 bases, and 8 bases lay in between. This CDR3 contains 14 residues. Germline loops: CDR1 SGHNT, CDR2 YYREEE (reference sequence). The CDR3 DNA is TGTGCCAGCAGCTTGAGGGACGACTCCTACGAGCAGTACTTC. It is translated as CASSLRDDSYEQYF.

The chain joins TRBV15 to TRBJ1-2; 8 bases are a match to TRBD1. The V gene's germline CDR1 is LNHNV and CDR2 YYDKDF (reference sequence). Trimming took 9 bases from V and 8 from J; bases not matched to a gene: 8. The CDR3 contains 12 residues. The CDR3 coding sequence is TGTGCCACTACCGGGACAGGTTACGGCTACACCTTC. This encodes CATTGTGYGYTF.

This clonotype appeared a few times. The junction differs from germline at one of its ends, possibly a read error. The rearrangement uses TRBV4-1 and TRBJ2-5; 7 bases align to TRBD2. CDR1 MGHRA and CDR2 YSYEKL come from the germline V gene. CDR3 size: 17 residues. The CDR3 here is CASSQVYGVAGQETQYF. The CDR3 nucleotides are TGTGCCAGCAGCCAGGTATATGGGGTAGCGGGCCAAGAGACCCAGTACTTC.

The V call is TRBV29-1, the J call TRBJ2-6; no definite D call. V was trimmed by 1 base and J by 4 bases, leaving 8 bases between them. The germline CDR1 and CDR2 sequences are SQVTM and ANQGSEA. The CDR3 totals 14 residues. This chain's CDR3 is CSVEALSGANVLTF. The CDR3 DNA sequence: TGCAGCGTTGAAGCCCTATCGGGGGCCAACGTCCTGACTTTC.

The DNA for the CDR3 is TGTGCCAGCAGCCGCGGACAGGGGTATGCTTTCTTT. It encodes CASSRGQGYAFF. The chain links TRBV11-1 to TRBJ1-1, with TRBD1 matching over 9 bases. CDR1 SGHAT and CDR2 FQDESV come from the germline V gene (reference sequence). This CDR3 spans 12 amino acids. J gave up 11 bases and V 5 bases, and 6 bases lay outside the gene matches.

There are a few counts of this clonotype. V gene TRBV6-5 combines with J gene TRBJ1-1; D ambiguous. The CDR3 runs to 14 residues. Trimming took off 0 bases at V and 1 base at J, with 6 bases between the two ends. Looked up from germline, CDR1 is MNHEY and CDR2 is SVGAGI. CDR3: CASSYSGKNTEAFF. For the CDR3, the DNA is TGTGCCAGCAGTTACTCAGGCAAGAACACTGAAGCTTTCTTT.

This clonotype was detected only a few times. The V and J genes are TRBV7-8 and TRBJ1-3, with D possibly being TRBD1 (6 bases). CDR1 and CDR2 (germline): SGHVS, FQNEAQ. The CDR3 has 16 residues. The germline V and J ends were trimmed by 5 bases and 2 bases, with 16 bases remaining between them. CDR3 region: CASSQDDAGAGNTIYF. The CDR3 DNA follows: TGTGCCAGCAGCCAAGATGACGCAGGGGCTGGAAACACCATATATTTT.

This clonotype was seen a few times. This sequence joins TRBV6-4 and TRBJ2-2; 11 bases are shared with TRBD2. This CDR3 contains 19 residues. Unmatched junction bases numbered 16, after V lost 4 bases and J lost 6 bases. Germline V gene sequence: CDR1 MRHNA, CDR2 SNTAGT. The CDR3 spells CASSALPGTSGLLPGELFF. As DNA, the CDR3 is TGTGCCAGCAGTGCCCTCCCCGGGACTAGCGGTCTACTGCCCGGGGAGCTGTTTTTT.